The next 20 T cell receptor beta chains were all read from a single sample in a study of neurological immune-mediated disorders. TCRdb processed the 5' RACE reads anew with MiXCR; each CDR3 protein has one entry. The sample lists under 90,000 distinct CDR3 sequences; 10% were seen once. Time point described: longitudinal time-point 1 (baseline). What was sequenced was PBMCs. The receptors stem from a man younger than 40 in good health.

This clonotype was seen at least ten times. The chain combines TRBV5-1 with TRBJ2-4; 7 nucleotides agree with TRBD1. V shed 3 bases and J 3 bases; nucleotides not matched to a gene: 0. In germline, CDR1 is SGHRS, CDR2 YFSETQ. The CDR3 totals 13 residues. The CDR3 sequence is CASSWDSKNIQYF. The CDR3 DNA reads as TGCGCCAGCAGCTGGGACAGCAAAAACATTCAGTACTTC.

The rearrangement links TRBV6-2 or TRBV6-3 to TRBJ2-3; D remains unclear. CDR1 is MNHEY and CDR2 is SVGEGT in the germline V gene. Between the trimmed V and J ends, which lost 8 bases and 5 bases, there was a span of 17 bases. This CDR3 contains 14 residues. The CDR3 here is CASGALIGGDTQYF. CDR3 in DNA: TGTGCCAGCGGAGCCCTCATTGGCGGAGATACGCAGTATTTT.

The sample holds a few counts of this clonotype. The rearrangement links TRBV25-1 to TRBJ2-1; D is undetermined. CDR1 is MGHDK and CDR2 is SYGVNS in the germline V gene. The V gene lost 4 bases and the J gene lost 0 bases, with 10 bases spanning the gap. This CDR3 comprises 15 residues. DNA for the CDR3: TGTGCCAGCAGTGCCATAGATGGCTCCTACAATGAGCAGTTCTTC. It is translated as CASSAIDGSYNEQFF.

This clonotype appeared many times. This sequence joins TRBV30 and TRBJ2-7; a possible D gene is TRBD1 (5 bases). V lost 0 bases and J lost 0, with 12 bases in between. The CDR3 has 15 residues. Germline values: CDR1 GTSNPN, CDR2 SVGIG (reference sequence). This CDR3 reads CAWSVRPGISYEQYF. For the CDR3, the DNA is TGTGCCTGGAGTGTAAGGCCAGGGATCTCCTACGAGCAGTACTTC. The entire variable domain, with the rest obtained from reference TRBV30 and TRBJ2-7, is as follows: SQTIHQWPATLVQPVGSPLSLECTVEGTSNPNLYWYRQAAGRGLQLLFYSVGIGQISSEVPQNLSASRPQDRQFILSSKKLLLSDSGFYLCAWSVRPGISYEQYFGPGTRLTVT.

This clonotype was seen repeatedly, ten times or more. The chain uses TRBV28 and TRBJ1-5; 11 positions agree with TRBD1. V shed 6 bases and J 7 bases; nucleotides not matched to a gene: 11. The germline V gene encodes CDR1 MDHEN and CDR2 SYDVKM. The CDR3 totals 16 residues. The CDR3 here is CASRVLGTGGDQPQHF. The CDR3 DNA sequence: TGTGCCAGCAGGGTACTAGGGACAGGGGGAGACCAGCCCCAGCATTTT. Full variable domain (outside the CDR3, taken from reference TRBV28 and TRBJ1-5): DVKVTQSSRYLVKRTGEKVFLECVQDMDHENMFWYRQDPGLGLRLIYFSYDVKMKEKGDIPEGYSVSREKKERFSLILESASTNQTSMYLCASRVLGTGGDQPQHFGDGTRLSIL.

This clonotype has just a few counts. The chain is built from TRBV29-1 and TRBJ2-7, with 12 bases matching TRBD2. This CDR3 spans 13 amino acids. The germline gives CDR1 SQVTM, CDR2 ANQGSEA. The V gene end was trimmed by 7 bases and the J gene end by 10 bases; junction bases not matched to a gene: 11. This chain's CDR3 is CSAGLAGSFRQYF. The CDR3 DNA sequence: TGCAGCGCCGGACTAGCGGGATCGTTTAGACAGTACTTC.

Only a few counts were recorded for this clonotype. The CDR3, as DNA: TGCAGTGCTAAACTGACAGGGGGTGCCACTGAAGCTTTCTTT. It yields the protein CSAKLTGGATEAFF. This rearrangement joins TRBV20-1 to TRBJ1-1; 9 nucleotides agree with TRBD1. Germline CDR1 reads DFQATT; CDR2 reads SNEGSKA (reference sequence). With 4 bases clipped from V and 4 bases from J, the junction kept 7 bases outside the gene matches. The CDR3 contains 14 residues.

This clonotype appeared many times. The chain is built from TRBV5-1 and TRBJ2-2, with no clear D. Germline values: CDR1 SGHRS, CDR2 YFSETQ. The V end lost 4 bases, the J end lost 5 bases, and 9 bases lay between the germline ends. This CDR3 contains 13 residues. For the CDR3, the DNA is TGCGCCAGCAGCGTTTCCGGGACCGGGGAGCTGTTTTTT. Protein: CASSVSGTGELFF.

This clonotype was seen more than once but under ten times. V and J are TRBV3-1 and TRBJ2-1, with 8 bases that match TRBD2. CDR3 length: 16 amino acids. The J segment lost 3 bases and the V segment lost 0 bases, leaving 4 bases of the junction unmatched. CDR1 and CDR2 from the germline V gene are LGHDT and YNNKEL (reference sequence). The CDR3 loop reads CASSQERAGDYNEQFF. CDR3 bases: TGTGCCAGCAGCCAAGAACGAGCGGGAGACTACAATGAGCAGTTCTTC.

Many counts were recorded for this clonotype. The chain carries TRBV24-1 and TRBJ1-4, with a tentative D call TRBD1 (5 bases). This CDR3 region has 12 residues. The V gene's germline CDR1 is KGHDR and CDR2 SFDVKD. Trimming removed 7 bases from V and 5 bases from J, with 7 bases in between. This chain's CDR3 is CATSGDNEKLFF. In DNA, the CDR3 is TGTGCCACCAGCGGGGACAATGAAAAACTGTTTTTT.

Many counts were recorded for this clonotype. This chain uses TRBV7-3 with TRBJ2-4; 8 nucleotides line up with TRBD1. Germline V CDR1 and CDR2: SGHTA, FQGTGA. The V gene end was trimmed by 4 bases and the J gene end by 3 bases; junction bases not matched to a gene: 5. This CDR3 has 15 residues. CDR3 sequence (DNA): TGTGCCAGCAGCTCCGGACAGGGTGACAAAAACATTCAGTACTTC. Translating it yields CASSSGQGDKNIQYF.

This clonotype was counted a few times. The gene calls are TRBV10-2 and TRBJ2-1, with D uncertain. V was shortened by 2 bases and J by 5 bases, with 16 bases between the two germline ends. This CDR3 has 16 residues. Germline values: CDR1 WSHSY, CDR2 SAAADI. CDR3 sequence reads: CASSEPHRVRDNEQFF. The CDR3 nucleotides are TGCGCCAGCAGTGAGCCCCATCGCGTCAGAGACAATGAGCAGTTCTTC.

The rearrangement uses TRBV7-8 and TRBJ2-7; no firm D call. Germline values: CDR1 SGHVS, CDR2 FQNEAQ. The CDR3 extends over 15 amino acids. V lost 1 base and J 1 base, leaving 11 bases between the germline ends. Here the CDR3 reads CASSLEPGLSYEQYF. The CDR3 region has the DNA TGTGCCAGCAGCTTAGAGCCGGGTCTTTCCTACGAGCAGTACTTC.

This clonotype was recorded many times. This chain uses TRBV9 with TRBJ2-1; 11 nucleotides agree with TRBD2. This CDR3 has 14 residues. V gave up 4 bases and J gave up 5 bases; unmatched junction bases: 2. Per germline, CDR1 SGDLS and CDR2 YYNGEE. The chain's CDR3 is CASSPGLADNEQFF. Written as DNA, the CDR3 is TGTGCCAGCAGCCCGGGACTAGCGGACAATGAGCAGTTCTTC.

Comments on this clonotype: A much larger clone lies a single base off, so this may be a read error. CDR3 residues: CASGWGQGAREQYF. CDR3 coding DNA: TGCGCCAGCGGCTGGGGACAGGGGGCGAGAGAGCAGTACTTC. This chain joins TRBV5-1 and TRBJ2-7; 12 bases line up with TRBD1. V shed 7 bases and J 7 bases; nucleotides not matched to a gene: 9. The length of the CDR3 is 14 residues. CDR1 is SGHRS, CDR2 YFSETQ, per germline.

The chain combines TRBV20-1 with TRBJ2-3, with D perhaps TRBD1 or TRBD2 (5 bases each). This CDR3 has 10 residues. V shed 6 bases and J shed 11 bases, with 12 bases lying between them. Germline V gives CDR1 DFQATT, CDR2 SNEGSKA (reference sequence). The DNA of the CDR3 is TGCAGTGCCGACCGGGACGGGCAGTATTTT. Its translation: CSADRDGQYF.

The table lists this clonotype with many counts. The chain has TRBV4-2 and TRBJ2-5, with 14 bases that match TRBD2. The J segment lost 4 bases and the V segment lost 5 bases, leaving 9 bases of the junction unmatched. This CDR3 is 17 amino acids long. CDR1 is LGHNA and CDR2 is YNFKEQ in the germline V gene. The CDR3 protein is CASSSGLAGVAAETQYF. For the CDR3, the DNA is TGTGCCAGCAGCTCGGGACTAGCGGGAGTAGCGGCAGAGACCCAGTACTTC.

This clonotype showed up many times. The V and J genes are TRBV14 and TRBJ2-3; D perhaps matches TRBD2 (6 bases). Looked up from germline, CDR1 is SGHDN and CDR2 is FVKESK. The CDR3 has 11 residues. The V and J ends lost 5 bases and 8 bases respectively, with 8 bases between them. The CDR3 DNA reads TGTGCCAGCAGCGGGGACTTTACGCAGTATTTT. This gives the protein CASSGDFTQYF.

This clonotype was recorded many times. The chain joins TRBV5-1 to TRBJ2-7; TRBD2 might be the D (6 bases). CDR3 length: 15 amino acids. Trimming stripped 1 base from V and 2 bases from J, with 13 bases between. Germline lookup yields CDR1 SGHRS and CDR2 YFSETQ. The CDR3 reads CASSLLTAGPYEQYF. The CDR3 DNA sequence: TGCGCCAGCAGCTTGTTAACCGCGGGGCCCTACGAGCAGTACTTC.

V usage is TRBV7-2 and J usage is TRBJ2-7; possibly TRBD2 for D (5 bases). V lost 2 bases and J lost 2, with 13 bases in between. CDR1 and CDR2 (germline): SGHTA, FQGNSA. The CDR3 is 15 residues long. This CDR3 is CASSLSSGNTYEQYF. CDR3 nucleotides: TGTGCCAGCAGCTTAAGTTCCGGGAACACCTACGAGCAGTACTTC.